The rows below give T cell receptor beta chains drawn from one sample of a study of molecular identifiers for immune sequencing clone quantification. TCRdb reprocessed the PCR reads via MiXCR and lists one record per CDR3 protein. The table records a few hundred thousand distinct CDR3 sequences, about a quarter of them present only once. Input material: naive CD8+ T cells from blood, with Jurkat cell RNA spiked in. The receptor set was obtained from a human donor in good health. Some libraries in this study had Jurkat cell RNA spiked in. Both conserved end residues are trimmed from each CDR3.

V	J	CDR3
TRBV6-5	TRBJ2-3	ASSRYGPTDTQY
TRBV28	TRBJ2-3	ASSLLLAGTTDTQY
TRBV4-2	TRBJ2-5	ASSQGVAGGLLQETQY
TRBV11-2	TRBJ2-7	ASSLASGESYEQY
TRBV27	TRBJ2-3	ASSFAGGTDTQY
TRBV12-3/TRBV12-4	TRBJ2-3	ASSLGSGGAF
TRBV6-2/TRBV6-3	TRBJ2-7	ASTLVSRVYEQY
TRBV30	TRBJ2-1	AWSVTSAEQF
TRBV29-1	TRBJ1-2	SVGLGRGNYGYT
TRBV20-1	TRBJ2-1	SARALVTSVNEQF
TRBV9	TRBJ2-1	ASNSGQYNEQF
TRBV7-6	TRBJ2-7	ASSNTDRGYEQY
TRBV28	TRBJ2-5	ASELTRQETQY
TRBV7-9	TRBJ2-5	ASGLGYREETQY
TRBV4-2	TRBJ2-3	ASSQDGLAGGRRDTQY
TRBV3-1	TRBJ2-4	ASSRPPDSTWGKNIQY
TRBV6-6	TRBJ2-3	ASSRAAPSTDTQY
TRBV27	TRBJ2-3	ASSLDPLGTSGSTDTQY
TRBV6-2/TRBV6-3	TRBJ2-4	ASSYWPSGAKNIQY
TRBV20-1	TRBJ1-4	SARKPGQGATNEKLF
TRBV3-1	TRBJ2-7	VSSQDGAGDEQY
TRBV14	TRBJ2-2	ASSQGLNTGEPF
TRBV9	TRBJ2-5	ASSVGRTSGNQETQY
TRBV4-1	TRBJ2-1	ASSHEPTGRNEQF
TRBV9	TRBJ2-3	ASSVGEGLDTQY
TRBV4-3	TRBJ1-6	ASSQEPGQNYNSPLH
TRBV11-2	TRBJ2-1	ASSFPQTSGGTYNEQF
TRBV29-1	TRBJ2-3	SVEEVDTQY
TRBV12-3/TRBV12-4	TRBJ1-5	ASSRQFPNSNQPQH
TRBV28	TRBJ2-7	ASSLVVREQY
TRBV5-4	TRBJ1-1	ASSLEGQLPWVMNTEAF
TRBV29-1	TRBJ2-7	SAAGTGPYEQY
TRBV27	TRBJ2-7	ASSPPVAEGLFLYEQY
TRBV9	TRBJ2-3	ASSARQGASTDTQY
TRBV7-9	TRBJ2-1	ASSSSWGGPALNEQF
TRBV2	TRBJ2-7	ASSEASAGTYEQY
TRBV6-6	TRBJ1-6	ASSYTTLGNSPLH